This T cell receptor (beta chain) was recorded in a study of radiotherapy plus CTLA-4 blockade in lung cancer. Findings of the study overall: After treatment with radiotherapy plus ipilimumab, TCR clones that came from the tumor expanded in blood.

The repertoire was sequenced with immunoSEQ multiplex PCR; TCRdb's copy has only in-frame clones and lacks some. Found here are some 66,000 clones, around 83% of them singletons; the top ten hold around 4%. The study gave focal radiation plus ipilimumab CTLA-4 blockade to patients with chemo-refractory metastatic non-small-cell lung cancer. The germline CDR1 and CDR2 sequences are LNHDA and SQIVND (reference sequence). The CDR3 contains 15 residues. The V gene end was trimmed by 4 bases and the J gene end by 4 bases; junction bases not matched to a gene: 9. Turning to this clone: Antigen unknown.

The sequence was obtained from a human donor with non-small cell lung cancer who had a partial response to radiotherapy plus ipilimumab. The sequences come from peripheral blood, collected from a patient treated with radiotherapy plus ipilimumab. The rearrangement links TRBV19 to TRBJ2-7; 8 nucleotides agree with TRBD1. The CDR3 is CASSTTRQGLYEQYF. CDR3 sequence (DNA): TGTGCCAGTAGTACTACACGACAGGGGTTATACGAGCAGTACTTC.